In this sample, the clone carrying this T cell receptor (beta chain) turned up once. The sample belongs to a study of technical replicates of blood from a handful of donors. TCRdb keeps only in-frame clones here, not all; method: immunoSEQ multiplex PCR. The sample consists of tens of thousands of clones, roughly 95% of them appearing once. Trimming took 6 bases from V and 5 from J; bases not matched to a gene: 10. Germline-derived CDR1 and CDR2 are MNHNS and SASEGT. The CDR3 contains 14 residues. This sequence was found in a human donor in good health. This chain joins TRBV6-1 and TRBJ2-7; 7 bases fit TRBD1. Material: T cells isolated from PBMCs. CDR3 coding DNA: TGTGCCAGCAGCAGAGGACAGGCGAGTAACGAGCAGTACTTC. This gives the protein CASSRGQASNEQYF.